The following is a T cell receptor beta chain sequence with its context. Both CD4+ and CD8+ T cells were negatively isolated, and TEMRA cells underwent FACS enrichment. These data originate in a study of CD8 T cells in Susac syndrome. RNA amounts of about 0.5 to 1 ug underwent reverse transcription with random hexamers. TCRdb called the immunoSEQ multiplex PCR reads again in MiXCR, with one record for every CDR3 protein. Seen here are over 350,000 distinct CDR3 sequences, approximately 85% observed once, and the top ten hold approximately 0.12%. Trimming shortened V by 3 bases and J by 4 bases, and 12 bases separated the two germline ends. The length of the CDR3 is 13 residues. In germline, CDR1 is GTSNPN, CDR2 SVGIG (reference sequence).

The sequencing sample was made of CD8+ T cells from PBMCs. This chain links TRBV30 with TRBJ1-1; TRBD1 is a possible D gene (6 bases). The TCR originated in a human donor with multiple sclerosis. The CDR3 coding sequence is TGTGCCTGGAGCGGGGGGACACCCACTGAAGCTTTCTTT. Encoded protein: CAWSGGTPTEAFF.